This T cell receptor beta chain was recorded in a study of blood T cells in healthy people across ages. For the study at large: In model experiments, template switching was able to capture about one barcoded beta molecule for every two T cells that were present. Overall study findings and caveats: There were more naive CD4+ cells and higher diversity in long-lived donors than in aged donors.

PCR was performed a second time for about 7 to 12 cycles using a sample-barcoded 5' primer and a J-beta primer mix. TCRdb independently ran MiXCR on the 5' RACE reads; one entry per CDR3 protein. The table has more than 900,000 distinct CDR3 sequences, 20% to 25% seen once. There are 16 residues in the CDR3. V lost 4 bases and J lost 0; bases outside the gene matches: 6. CDR1 and CDR2 (germline): ENHRY, SYGVKD. Note on this clonotype: What it binds is unknown.

These data were also reused for a study on T cells of mothers and their children. Per that paper: M1S, a second-PCR primer, added sample barcodes and 2-4 random nucleotides.

The J gene is TRBJ2-1, the V gene TRBV10-3, with 7 bases matching TRBD2. This TCR came from a girl aged 2 to 10 in good health. Sequenced material: blood. The CDR3 nucleotides are TGTGCCATCAGTGGGACCCTAGCGGACTCCTACAATGAGCAGTTCTTC. It specifies CAISGTLADSYNEQFF.